The 24 T cell receptor beta chains reported below all come from one sample, sequenced in a study of siplizumab effects on memory and regulatory T cells. TCRdb's copy holds only in-frame clones and misses some; the assay was immunoSEQ multiplex PCR. Of about 87,000 clones in the sample, about nine tenths are singletons; the top ten hold 15%. What was sequenced was CD4+ T cells sorted from blood. These receptors all stem from a human donor in good health.

The chain employs TRBV25-1 and TRBJ1-1, with D uncertain. CDR1 and CDR2 from the germline V gene are MGHDK and SYGVNS. Trimming left V 2 bases short and J 1 base short, with 8 bases between. The CDR3 runs 14 residues. CDR3 sequence reads: CASSEPLGNTEAFF. As DNA, the CDR3 is TGTGCCAGCAGTGAACCCCTGGGGAACACTGAAGCTTTCTTT.

The chain carries TRBV5-1 and TRBJ2-7; D not resolved. CDR3 size: 15 residues. Per germline, CDR1 SGHRS and CDR2 YFSETQ. Trimming stripped 1 base from V and 3 bases from J, with 14 bases between. The DNA of the CDR3 is TGCGCCAGCAGCTTGTCAGGCCAGACCTTCTACGAGCAGTACTTC. It specifies CASSLSGQTFYEQYF.

CDR3 region: CASSVGPTDYEQYF. As DNA, the CDR3 is TGTGCCAGCAGCGTAGGTCCAACCGACTACGAGCAGTACTTC. This chain joins TRBV9 and TRBJ2-7; D not resolved. CDR1 and CDR2 (germline): SGDLS, YYNGEE. V lost 0 bases and J 3 bases, leaving 10 bases between the germline ends. The CDR3 runs 14 residues.

The V and J genes are TRBV4-2 and TRBJ1-5; D is unclear. CDR3 length: 15 residues. Deletions cut 4 bases from V and 1 base from J, with 11 bases between. In germline, CDR1 is LGHNA, CDR2 YNFKEQ. DNA of the CDR3: TGTGCCAGCAGCCCTCCCGACCGAAGCAATCAGCCCCAGCATTTT. It is translated as CASSPPDRSNQPQHF.

The rearrangement uses TRBV9 and TRBJ2-4, with D hard to call. V lost 2 bases and J lost 5, with 11 bases in between. CDR1 and CDR2 (germline): SGDLS, YYNGEE. This CDR3 region has 14 residues. CDR3 nucleotide sequence: TGTGCCAGCAGCGTTGACGTTGGGCAAAACATTCAGTACTTC. It is translated as CASSVDVGQNIQYF.

V gene TRBV5-4 combines with J gene TRBJ1-4; 11 bases match TRBD1. The V gene's germline CDR1 is SGHNT and CDR2 YYREEE (reference sequence). This CDR3 spans 14 amino acids. The V segment lost 4 bases and the J segment 8 bases; nucleotides outside the gene matches: 4. The CDR3 loop is CASSRGQGEEKLFF. The CDR3 DNA reads as TGTGCCAGCAGCCGGGGACAGGGGGAAGAAAAACTGTTTTTT.

The chain combines TRBV27 with TRBJ2-3; 11 bases agree with TRBD2. The CDR3 has 13 amino acids. Germline CDR1 and CDR2: MNHEY and SMNVEV (reference sequence). The V segment lost 6 bases and the J segment 11 bases; nucleotides outside the gene matches: 7. DNA for the CDR3: TGTGCCAGCAGGACTAGCGGGATAGTGGGGCAGTATTTT. Its translation is CASRTSGIVGQYF.

The chain recombines TRBV7-9 with TRBJ2-6, with D possibly being TRBD1 (5 bases). CDR3 length equals 18 residues. Germline CDR1 reads SEHNR; CDR2 reads FQNEAQ (reference sequence). V lost 3 bases, J lost 0 bases, and 15 bases lay in between. The CDR3 reads CASSFNRPGTSGANVLTF. CDR3 nucleotide sequence: TGTGCCAGCAGCTTTAACAGGCCTGGAACCTCTGGGGCCAACGTCCTGACTTTC.

This clone was counted a single time. The rearrangement links TRBV10-3 to TRBJ2-5, with 9 bases lining up with TRBD2. Germline CDR1 is ENHRY and CDR2 is SYGVKD. This CDR3 spans 16 amino acids. Losses at the gene ends were 0 bases for V and 5 bases for J; bases not matched to a gene: 7. This CDR3 is CAISESRGRAGETQYF. For the CDR3, the DNA is TGTGCCATCAGTGAGTCTCGCGGGAGGGCAGGGGAGACCCAGTACTTC.

This clone was found once. J is TRBJ2-1 and V is TRBV10-1, with D possibly TRBD2 on 6 matching bases. V dropped 2 bases and J dropped 5 bases, with 16 bases sitting between them. The CDR3 totals 16 residues. Germline-derived CDR1 and CDR2 are WNHNN and SYGVQD (reference sequence). The CDR3 protein is CASSEDGRLVHNEQFF. The CDR3, as DNA: TGCGCCAGCAGTGAGGACGGGAGACTGGTACACAATGAGCAGTTCTTC.

This chain uses TRBV6-1 with TRBJ1-5; maybe TRBD1 (6 bases). Germline CDR1 is MNHNS and CDR2 is SASEGT. There are 16 residues in the CDR3. Trimming took off 2 bases at V and 4 bases at J, with 15 bases between the two ends. In DNA form, the CDR3 reads TGTGCCAGCAGTGAACATTATGTAGGGGGTAATCAGCCCCAGCATTTT. It specifies CASSEHYVGGNQPQHF.

The CDR3 bases are TGTGCCAGCAGGTGGGGGACTAGCGGGAGTAGTGAGCAGTTCTTC. Residues: CASRWGTSGSSEQFF. The J gene is TRBJ2-1, the V gene TRBV5-4, with 14 bases aligning to TRBD2. CDR1 and CDR2 (germline): SGHNT, YYREEE (reference sequence). This CDR3 spans 15 amino acids. Germline trimming cut 5 bases from V and 9 bases from J; bases unmatched to any gene: 7. The variable domain in full, completed from reference TRBV5-4 and TRBJ2-1, reads ETGVTQSPTHLIKTRGQQVTLRCSSQSGHNTVSWYQQALGQGPQFIFQYYREEENGRGNFPPRFSGLQFPNYSSELNVNALELDDSALYLCASRWGTSGSSEQFFGPGTRLTVL.

The chain has TRBV28 and TRBJ2-1; 9 bases agree with TRBD2. After removal of 1 base from V and 4 bases from J, the junction contained 8 bases not matched to a gene. The length of the CDR3 is 17 residues. CDR1 and CDR2 (germline): MDHEN, SYDVKM. The CDR3 sequence is CASSLFGGLAGYNEQFF. CDR3 DNA sequence: TGTGCCAGCAGTTTATTCGGAGGTCTAGCGGGGTACAATGAGCAGTTCTTC.

The J gene is TRBJ1-1, the V gene TRBV13; possibly TRBD1 for D (6 bases). V lost 5 bases to trimming and J lost 4 bases, with 14 bases between them. CDR1 is PRHDT, CDR2 FYEKMQ, per germline (reference sequence). This CDR3 region has 14 residues. The CDR3 loop reads CASSLGHLGTEAFF. The DNA of the CDR3 is TGTGCCAGCAGCCTGGGACACCTGGGCACTGAAGCTTTCTTT.

The genes are TRBV9 and TRBJ1-2; no clear D gene. In germline, CDR1 is SGDLS, CDR2 YYNGEE. The V end lost 4 bases, the J end lost 0 bases, and 13 bases lay between the germline ends. The CDR3 totals 15 residues. The CDR3 spells CASSPQALPNYGYTF. The DNA of the CDR3 is TGTGCCAGCAGCCCCCAGGCGTTACCTAACTATGGCTACACCTTC.

The chain uses TRBV4-2 and TRBJ2-2; 11 positions agree with TRBD2. CDR1 and CDR2 from the germline V gene are LGHNA and YNFKEQ. Trimming took 4 bases from V and 0 from J; bases not matched to a gene: 10. The CDR3 runs 19 residues. The CDR3 DNA follows: TGTGCCAGCAGCCCGGGGGGACTAGCGGCAAAATCGAACACCGGGGAGCTGTTTTTT. Amino acids: CASSPGGLAAKSNTGELFF.

The table lists this clone with a few counts. The rearrangement links TRBV5-8 to TRBJ1-5, with 9 bases aligning to TRBD1. V trimming: 3 bases; J trimming: 5 bases; junction bases outside the gene matches: 6. Germline V gene data show CDR1 as SGHTS and CDR2 as YDEGEE. The CDR3 runs 15 residues. The CDR3 region is CASSSPGQGYQPQHF. DNA for the CDR3: TGTGCCAGCAGCTCTCCGGGACAGGGTTATCAGCCCCAGCATTTT.

This rearrangement joins TRBV6-5 to TRBJ2-1, with TRBD2 matching 7 bases. The CDR3 is made up of 15 amino acids. V shed 2 bases, J shed 5 bases, and the junction held 6 bases outside the gene matches. Per the germline V gene, CDR1 is MNHEY and CDR2 is SVGAGI. Written as DNA, the CDR3 is TGTGCCAGCAGTTACGGGGTAGCGGGTAACAATGAGCAGTTCTTC. It specifies CASSYGVAGNNEQFF.

The CDR3 sequence: CASRAGGSGNTIYF. As DNA, the CDR3 is TGTGCCAGCAGAGCTGGGGGCTCTGGAAACACCATATATTTT. V is TRBV2 and J is TRBJ1-3; a weak D match, TRBD1 (5 bases). There are 14 residues in the CDR3. Trimming removed 6 bases from V and 0 bases from J, with 9 bases in between. Germline V gives CDR1 SNHLY, CDR2 FYNNEI. The variable domain in full, completed from reference TRBV2 and TRBJ1-3, reads EPEVTQTPSHQVTQMGQEVILRCVPISNHLYFYWYRQILGQKVEFLVSFYNNEISEKSEIFDDQFSVERPDGSNFTLKIRSTKLEDSAMYFCASRAGGSGNTIYFGEGSWLTVV.

This clone appeared a single time. V usage is TRBV27 and J usage is TRBJ1-2; a possible D gene is TRBD1 (5 bases). V gave up 1 base and J gave up 8 bases, with 17 bases separating them. The V gene's germline CDR1 is MNHEY and CDR2 SMNVEV (reference sequence). The CDR3 loop spans 15 amino acids. The CDR3 loop reads CASSLLDPGSGGYTF. In DNA, the CDR3 is TGTGCCAGCAGTTTATTAGATCCAGGGTCGGGCGGCTACACCTTC.

J is TRBJ2-7 and V is TRBV6-1; tentative D call: TRBD1 (5 bases). Trimming shortened V by 7 bases and J by 3 bases, and 13 bases separated the two germline ends. Per the germline V gene, CDR1 is MNHNS and CDR2 is SASEGT. This CDR3 has 13 residues. Here the CDR3 DNA reads TGTGCCAGCACCACAGGAACGCTCTACGAGCAGTACTTC. This translates into CASTTGTLYEQYF.

The CDR3 reads CASFGLGTSGANVLTF. In DNA form, the CDR3 reads TGTGCCAGCTTTGGACTAGGGACCTCTGGGGCCAACGTCCTGACTTTC. The J gene is TRBJ2-6, the V gene TRBV27; 7 nucleotides match TRBD2. CDR3 length equals 16 residues. CDR1 is MNHEY and CDR2 is SMNVEV in the germline V gene (reference sequence). V dropped 8 bases and J dropped 0; count of bases not matched to a gene: 7.

The chain links TRBV29-1 to TRBJ2-1; 7 bases are a match to TRBD1. Germline V CDR1 and CDR2: SQVTM, ANQGSEA. The CDR3 covers 12 residues. V lost 5 bases and J lost 3; bases outside the gene matches: 1. The CDR3 nucleotides are TGCAGCGTTCGACAGGGCTACAATGAGCAGTTCTTC. Amino acid sequence: CSVRQGYNEQFF.

The V call is TRBV7-9, the J call TRBJ1-1; D is uncertain. The CDR3 sequence is 16 residues long. Trimming shortened V by 6 bases and J by 3 bases, and 20 bases separated the two germline ends. Germline CDR1 and CDR2: SEHNR and FQNEAQ (reference sequence). The CDR3 region has the DNA TGTGCCAGCAGTCGGGGAGGACTCCAACTGGACACTGAAGCTTTCTTT. Residues: CASSRGGLQLDTEAFF.